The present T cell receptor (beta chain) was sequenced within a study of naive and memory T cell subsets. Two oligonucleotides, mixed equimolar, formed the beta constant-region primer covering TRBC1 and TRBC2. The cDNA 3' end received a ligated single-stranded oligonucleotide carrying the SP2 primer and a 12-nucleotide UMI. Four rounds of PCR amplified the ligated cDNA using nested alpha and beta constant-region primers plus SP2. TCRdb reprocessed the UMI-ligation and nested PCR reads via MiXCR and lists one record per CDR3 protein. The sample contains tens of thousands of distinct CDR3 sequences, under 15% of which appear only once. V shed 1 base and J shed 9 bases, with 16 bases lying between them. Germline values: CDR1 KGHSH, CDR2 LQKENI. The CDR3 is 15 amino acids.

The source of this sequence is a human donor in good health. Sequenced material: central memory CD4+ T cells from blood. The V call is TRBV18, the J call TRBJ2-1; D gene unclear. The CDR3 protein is CASSPRSAYEREQFF. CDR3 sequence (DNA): TGTGCCAGCTCACCACGATCGGCCTACGAGCGTGAGCAGTTCTTC.